This T cell receptor beta chain was recovered during a study of blood T cell repertoires in COVID-19. About the research overall: COVID-19 samples collected from the United States, Italy and Spain covered acute and convalescent phases.

Here immunoSEQ multiplex PCR was the method, and the copy in TCRdb shows in-frame clones only, minus some. The sample lists 150,000 or so clones; roughly 80% were seen once. This CDR3 contains 12 residues. The V and J ends lost 3 bases and 7 bases respectively, with 12 bases between them. CDR1 is SQVTM and CDR2 is ANQGSEA in the germline V gene. The chain recombines TRBV29-1 with TRBJ2-5; a weak D match, TRBD1 (5 bases). The material sequenced was PBMCs or T cells enriched from blood (not recorded which). The clonotype originates from a woman between 40 and 50 years old with acute COVID-19. For the CDR3, the DNA is TGCAGCGTTGACTCAGAAAGGGGGACCCAGTACTTC. Translating gives CSVDSERGTQYF.